Presented here are 23 T cell receptor beta chains from one specimen sequenced in a study of Graves' ophthalmopathy and Graves' hyperthyroidism. Transcripts of RNA were the source for amplifying TCR beta CDR3 regions. First-round RT-PCR relied on HTBI primers, and a second-round multiplex PCR came next. TCRdb used MiXCR to reprocess the multiplex PCR reads, holding one entry per CDR3 protein. The sample lists over a million distinct CDR3 sequences, approximately 35% seen once, with 11% in the top ten. The sequenced sample was peripheral blood or thyroid tissue (not recorded which). All receptors derive from an adult man with Graves' hyperthyroidism.

This clonotype was counted ten times or more. The chain is built from TRBV12-3 or TRBV12-4 and TRBJ1-2; no clear D gene. V dropped 6 bases and J dropped 4 bases, with 12 bases sitting between them. The CDR3 contains 13 residues. The CDR3 bases are TGTGCCAGCAGCTTTACCGTGGCCTATGGCTACACCTTC. Amino acids: CASSFTVAYGYTF.

The V gene is TRBV7-2, the J gene TRBJ1-5; no definite D call. CDR1 is SGHTA, CDR2 FQGNSA, per germline. This CDR3 spans 14 amino acids. V dropped 3 bases and J dropped 3 bases, with 9 bases sitting between them. Written as DNA, the CDR3 is TGTGCCAGCAGCTTTTGGGGTTCCAATCAGCCCCAGCATTTT. Translating it yields CASSFWGSNQPQHF.

The V gene is TRBV29-1, the J gene TRBJ1-5; D is undetermined. The CDR3 totals 14 residues. The V gene's germline CDR1 is SQVTM and CDR2 ANQGSEA. Trimming took off 8 bases at V and 0 bases at J, with 14 bases between the two ends. The CDR3 region is CSSLGIYSNQPQHF. The CDR3 bases are TGCAGCAGTTTGGGGATATATAGCAATCAGCCCCAGCATTTT.

This clonotype occurred a few times. V and J are TRBV12-3 or TRBV12-4 and TRBJ1-4; D unclear. The CDR3 covers 14 residues. V lost 5 bases, J lost 3 bases, and 10 bases lay in between. CDR3 nucleotide sequence: TGTGCCAGCAGTCAAGGGATGGCTAATGAAAAACTGTTTTTT. Translation gives CASSQGMANEKLFF.

The CDR3 here is CATSNLSGSYLVAQYF. In nucleotides, the CDR3 is TGTGCCACCAGCAATCTTAGCGGGAGCTATTTGGTGGCCCAGTACTTC. This chain links TRBV15 with TRBJ2-5; 9 nucleotides agree with TRBD2. Germline lookup yields CDR1 LNHNV and CDR2 YYDKDF (reference sequence). V shed 4 bases, J shed 9 bases, and the junction held 15 bases outside the gene matches. The CDR3 totals 16 residues.

This clonotype was detected a few times. The V and J genes are TRBV7-6 and TRBJ2-2; 8 bases are shared with TRBD1. V shed 4 bases and J 7 bases; nucleotides not matched to a gene: 5. In germline, CDR1 is SGHVS, CDR2 FNYEAQ. CDR3 length: 14 amino acids. CDR3 in amino acids: CASSSDRGSGELFF. Written as DNA, the CDR3 is TGTGCCAGCAGCTCTGACAGGGGTAGCGGGGAGCTGTTTTTT.

The chain is built from TRBV12-3 or TRBV12-4 and TRBJ1-6, with D hard to call. The V gene lost 4 bases and the J gene lost 5 bases, with 6 bases spanning the gap. The length of the CDR3 is 13 residues. The CDR3 bases are TGTGCCAGCAGTTCCAGGAATAATTCACCCCTCCACTTT. It encodes CASSSRNNSPLHF.

The gene calls are TRBV2 and TRBJ2-3; 8 bases fit TRBD1. Per germline, CDR1 SNHLY and CDR2 FYNNEI. V was pared by 7 bases and J by 0 bases, with 9 bases of the junction left unmatched. This CDR3 is built from 16 residues. CDR3: CASTPGQASSTDTQYF. The CDR3 coding sequence is TGTGCCAGCACCCCGGGACAGGCCTCTAGCACAGATACGCAGTATTTT.

This clonotype was observed many times. The chain is built from TRBV10-2 and TRBJ1-1; 7 positions agree with TRBD1. Germline V gene data show CDR1 as WSHSY and CDR2 as SAAADI. V lost 5 bases to trimming and J lost 0 bases; unmatched junction nucleotides: 3. The length of the CDR3 is 14 residues. The DNA of the CDR3 is TGCGCCAGCAGTAGGGGGCACATGAACACTGAAGCTTTCTTT. It specifies CASSRGHMNTEAFF.

The chain combines TRBV25-1 with TRBJ1-5, with D perhaps TRBD1 (5 bases). The CDR3 runs 15 residues. Trimming pared 6 bases from V and 4 bases from J, leaving 16 bases between. Looked up from germline, CDR1 is MGHDK and CDR2 is SYGVNS. The CDR3 loop reads CASRGPNPRNQPQHF. CDR3 in DNA: TGTGCCAGCAGGGGACCGAACCCTCGAAATCAGCCCCAGCATTTT.

The chain joins TRBV7-9 to TRBJ1-2; perhaps TRBD1 as D (6 bases). V was trimmed by 5 bases and J by 4 bases, leaving 17 bases between them. The CDR3 runs to 15 residues. Germline V CDR1 and CDR2: SEHNR, FQNEAQ (reference sequence). DNA of the CDR3: TGTGCCAGCAGCCAAGGAGGATCACAGGGCTATGGCTACACCTTC. As protein: CASSQGGSQGYGYTF. Supplemented by reference TRBV7-9 and TRBJ1-2, the full variable domain reads DTGVSQNPRHKITKRGQNVTFRCDPISEHNRLYWYRQTLGQGPEFLTYFQNEAQLEKSRLLSDRFSAERPKGSFSTLEIQRTEQGDSAMYLCASSQGGSQGYGYTFGSGTRLTVV.

This chain links TRBV24-1 with TRBJ2-3; D possibly corresponds to TRBD2 (5 bases). Germline CDR1 is KGHDR and CDR2 is SFDVKD. V lost 3 bases and J 5 bases, leaving 8 bases between the germline ends. This CDR3 region has 13 residues. As DNA, the CDR3 is TGTGCCACCAGTGATATGGACTTAGATACGCAGTATTTT. Encoded protein: CATSDMDLDTQYF.

This clonotype has at least ten counts. The chain links TRBV15 to TRBJ1-6; D is ambiguous. Trimming cost V 2 bases and J 10 bases, with 12 bases left between them. Germline CDR1 LNHNV, CDR2 YYDKDF (reference sequence). The CDR3 runs to 14 residues. For the CDR3, the DNA is TGTGCCACCAGCAGACCAAAGGAGGGCTCACCCCTCCACTTT. Its protein is CATSRPKEGSPLHF.

In its sample, this clonotype was seen a few times. The CDR3 nucleotides read TGTGCCAGCAGCTTAGTTATCCGGCAGGGCGGTTCACCCCTCCACTTT. Encoded protein: CASSLVIRQGGSPLHF. This chain uses TRBV7-9 with TRBJ1-6; maybe TRBD1 (5 bases). V was cut by 1 base and J by 9 bases, with 16 bases left in between. Germline lookup yields CDR1 SEHNR and CDR2 FQNEAQ (reference sequence). The length of the CDR3 is 16 residues.

This clonotype was found once. Since a much larger clone is just one base distant, this may be a read error. The chain carries TRBV10-3 and TRBJ2-7, with 9 bases matching TRBD2. Germline-derived CDR1 and CDR2 are ENHRY and SYGVKD. This CDR3 spans 13 amino acids. CDR3 protein: CASSPREGGDQNF. Written as DNA, the CDR3 is TGTGCCAGCAGCCCGCGGGAGGGAGGGGATCAGAACTTC.

This clonotype appeared many times. This sequence joins TRBV7-2 and TRBJ2-7; 11 bases are a match to TRBD2. The CDR3 is 16 amino acids. With V trimmed by 4 bases and J by 3 bases, 8 bases remained unmatched. Looked up from germline, CDR1 is SGHTA and CDR2 is FQGNSA. The CDR3 DNA follows: TGTGCCAGCAGCTCGGCGACTAGCGGGATTTTCTACGAGCAGTACTTC. It yields the protein CASSSATSGIFYEQYF.

This clonotype was seen a handful of times. This CDR3 is missing its conserved last phenylalanine or tryptophan, likely due to a read error. V and J are TRBV7-3 and TRBJ2-7, with a possible D match to TRBD1 (5 bases). This CDR3 is 15 amino acids long. V lost 2 bases, J lost 1 base, and 12 bases lay in between. Germline CDR1 is SGHTA and CDR2 is FQGTGA. The chain's CDR3 is CASSLGTGQSYEQYS. CDR3 sequence (DNA): TGTGCCAGCAGCTTAGGCACAGGCCAATCCTACGAGCAGTACTCC.

The chain joins TRBV24-1 to TRBJ2-6; 9 nucleotides agree with TRBD1. The CDR3 is 18 amino acids. The germline V gene has CDR1 KGHDR and CDR2 SFDVKD. The J segment lost 0 bases and the V segment lost 4 bases, leaving 6 bases of the junction unmatched. CDR3 DNA sequence: TGTGCCACCAGTGACCCGACAGGGGGAAACTCTGGGGCCAACGTCCTGACTTTC. This codes for CATSDPTGGNSGANVLTF.

Remarks on this clonotype: A clone one base away is much larger, so this may be a read error. The chain carries TRBV7-8 and TRBJ2-2; D remains unclear. There are 14 residues in the CDR3. The germline V gene encodes CDR1 SGHVS and CDR2 FQNEAQ. The CDR3 DNA is TGTGCCGGCAGCTTCCGGGCTTCACACGGGGAGCTGTTTTTT. Protein: CAGSFRASHGELFF.

At least ten counts were recorded for this clonotype. At one end, the junction sequence differs from germline, possibly due to a read error. The rearrangement joins TRBV29-1 to TRBJ2-2; the D gene is possibly TRBD2 (6 bases). This CDR3 spans 14 amino acids. In germline, CDR1 is SQVTM, CDR2 ANQGSEA. CDR3 nucleotides: TGCAGCGTCGAAGGCGGGGAGTACACCGGGGAGCTGTTTTTT. Protein product: CSVEGGEYTGELFF.

This clonotype showed up just a few times. The chain uses TRBV5-1 and TRBJ1-2; 7 nucleotides line up with TRBD1. The CDR3 is 17 amino acids. Per germline, CDR1 SGHRS and CDR2 YFSETQ. V gave up 7 bases and J gave up 3 bases; unmatched junction bases: 18. The DNA of the CDR3 is TGCGCCAGCGGTGCTACCGGGACAGCCTGGTCCGACTATGGCTACACCTTC. This codes for CASGATGTAWSDYGYTF.

This clonotype was detected ten times or more. The chain combines TRBV7-9 with TRBJ2-5; D call uncertain. V gave up 5 bases and J gave up 6 bases, with 7 bases separating them. Germline CDR1 and CDR2: SEHNR and FQNEAQ (reference sequence). CDR3 length: 11 amino acids. CDR3 nucleotide sequence: TGTGCCAGCAGCGACGACCAGACCCAGTACTTC. Protein sequence: CASSDDQTQYF.

This clonotype appeared many times. The chain carries TRBV12-3 or TRBV12-4 and TRBJ1-5; 7 bases are shared with TRBD1. The CDR3 contains 14 residues. The V and J ends lost 6 bases and 3 bases, in that order; junction bases with no gene match: 5. The CDR3 nucleotides read TGTGCCAGCAGCCAGACAGGGAACAATCAGCCCCAGCATTTT. Amino acid sequence: CASSQTGNNQPQHF.